This TCR beta chain was identified in a study of PD-1 blockade in classical Hodgkin lymphoma. The patients all showed relapse after autologous stem cell transplantation, while their brentuximab vedotin exposure varied. CDR3 length: 14 residues. CDR1 and CDR2 (germline): SGHDN, FVKESK. The junction had 9 bases not matched to a gene; V was cut back by 6 bases and J by 5 bases. The assay was immunoSEQ multiplex PCR, and TCRdb's table has in-frame clones only and misses some. Of about 6,800 clones in the sample, 60% to 85% are singletons; the top ten hold around 42%. The chain links TRBV14 to TRBJ2-7, with 8 bases identical to TRBD2. Sequences were derived from peripheral blood mononuclear cells (PBMCs), sampled before the second cycle of nivolumab. This TCR derives from a human donor with classical Hodgkin lymphoma. In nucleotides, the CDR3 is TGTGCCAGCAGTCGAGAGACTAGCGCCAACGAGCAGTACTTC. This translates into CASSRETSANEQYF.